The 8 T cell receptor beta chains below all came from one sample that was sequenced in a study of blood T cell repertoires in COVID-19. The repertoire was sequenced with immunoSEQ multiplex PCR; TCRdb's copy has only in-frame clones and lacks some. The sample lists about 230,000 clones; around 86% were seen once. Sample: peripheral blood. The receptors here all came from a middle-aged man with COVID-19, enrolled during active disease.

The V call is TRBV15, the J call TRBJ1-2, with 9 bases lining up with TRBD1. Germline V gene data show CDR1 as LNHNV and CDR2 as YYDKDF (reference sequence). V lost 2 bases to trimming and J lost 7 bases; unmatched junction nucleotides: 5. The length of the CDR3 is 14 residues. CDR3 DNA sequence: TGTGCCACCAGCAGACCGGGACAGGGATTTGGCTACACCTTC. This sequence encodes CATSRPGQGFGYTF.

This chain uses TRBV28 with TRBJ1-3; 7 bases align to TRBD1. Unmatched junction bases numbered 5, after V lost 8 bases and J lost 7 bases. CDR1 is MDHEN and CDR2 is SYDVKM in the germline V gene. The CDR3 length is 12 residues. DNA of the CDR3: TGTGCCAGCGGTACAGGGGTGAACACCATATATTTT. This gives the protein CASGTGVNTIYF.

The chain employs TRBV2 and TRBJ1-1; a weak D match, TRBD1 (6 bases). The CDR3 is 16 residues long. The ends were cut back, 3 bases at V and 1 base at J, with 15 bases in the middle. CDR1 and CDR2 (germline): SNHLY, FYNNEI. This CDR3 is CASSEWGGTTNTEAFF. In nucleotides, the CDR3 is TGTGCCAGCAGTGAGTGGGGTGGGACAACGAACACTGAAGCTTTCTTT. Supplemented by reference TRBV2 and TRBJ1-1, the full variable domain reads EPEVTQTPSHQVTQMGQEVILRCVPISNHLYFYWYRQILGQKVEFLVSFYNNEISEKSEIFDDQFSVERPDGSNFTLKIRSTKLEDSAMYFCASSEWGGTTNTEAFFGQGTRLTVV.

V usage is TRBV11-2 and J usage is TRBJ1-4; no firm D call. Looked up from germline, CDR1 is SGHAT and CDR2 is FQNNGV. Deletions cut 6 bases from V and 8 bases from J, with 19 bases between. The CDR3 has 15 amino acids. CDR3: CASRWSGNEQEKLFF. The CDR3 DNA reads TGTGCCAGCAGGTGGTCCGGGAACGAACAAGAAAAACTGTTTTTT. Filled out from reference TRBV11-2 and TRBJ1-4, the complete variable domain reads EAGVAQSPRYKIIEKRQSVAFWCNPISGHATLYWYQQILGQGPKLLIQFQNNGVVDDSQLPKDRFSAERLKGVDSTLKIQPAKLEDSAVYLCASRWSGNEQEKLFFGSGTQLSVL.

The chain joins TRBV27 to TRBJ1-6; D not certain. The CDR3 sequence is 15 residues long. V lost 0 bases to trimming and J lost 5 bases, with 8 bases between them. The V gene's germline CDR1 is MNHEY and CDR2 SMNVEV (reference sequence). CDR3 nucleotide sequence: TGTGCCAGCAGTTTATCACCGGGAGATAATTCACCCCTCCACTTT. Encoded protein: CASSLSPGDNSPLHF.

The chain couples TRBV28 to TRBJ1-5; TRBD1 agrees at 9 bases. From germline, CDR1 is MDHEN and CDR2 SYDVKM. There are 18 residues in the CDR3. With 6 bases clipped from V and 1 base from J, the junction kept 13 bases outside the gene matches. CDR3 sequence reads: CASSFGVNRGQSNQPQHF. DNA of the CDR3: TGTGCCAGCAGCTTCGGGGTTAACAGGGGGCAGAGCAATCAGCCCCAGCATTTT.

The rearrangement uses TRBV7-2 and TRBJ2-7, with a tentative D call TRBD1 (5 bases). The CDR3 is 14 residues long. V lost 5 bases to trimming and J lost 4 bases, with 15 bases between them. The germline CDR1 and CDR2 sequences are SGHTA and FQGNSA. The CDR3 sequence is CASSMPSGSYEQYF. CDR3 nucleotides: TGTGCCAGCAGCATGCCCTCAGGGTCTTACGAGCAGTACTTC.

The chain joins TRBV11-2 to TRBJ1-2; the D is unclear. This CDR3 spans 12 amino acids. The V end lost 6 bases, the J end lost 2 bases, and 7 bases lay between the germline ends. In germline, CDR1 is SGHAT, CDR2 FQNNGV. DNA for the CDR3: TGTGCCAGCAGGGGGAGAAACTATGGCTACACCTTC. This gives the protein CASRGRNYGYTF.